A selection of T cell receptor beta chains follows, all from one sample in a study of blood T cells in healthy people across ages. TCRdb passed the 5' RACE reads through MiXCR, listing each CDR3 protein once. The sample yields some 560,000 distinct CDR3 sequences, about a quarter seen once. The sample was also linked to a second study, of T cells of mothers and their children.

Sequencing was done on a sample of blood. The source of these receptors is a boy aged 2 to 10 in good health. CDR3s include the opening cysteine and the closing phenylalanine or tryptophan. The D gene is left open where the match is weak. Size is omitted from some rows. Given values are once, few, many or a class for expanded clones.

DNA	CDR3	J	D	size	V
TGCAGTGCTAGAGTTCCCTCACTAGCCCAAGAGACCCAGTACTTC	CSARVPSLAQETQYF	TRBJ2-5	-	-	TRBV20-1
TGTGCCAGCAGCCCGGGACAGGGATGGGTTCGCGAGCAGTACTTC	CASSPGQGWVREQYF	TRBJ2-7	TRBD1	-	TRBV28
TGTGCCAGCAGCCGCGGGGGGTCTCAAGAGACCCAGTACTTC	CASSRGGSQETQYF	TRBJ2-5	TRBD2	few	TRBV28
TGCGCCAGCAGTCCTACAGGATTTGTACCGGCTATGGGCTACACCTTC	CASSPTGFVPAMGYTF	TRBJ1-2	-	few	TRBV10-2
TGTGCCAGCAGTTACTCCGGCTTTTCCTCTGGAAACACCATATATTTT	CASSYSGFSSGNTIYF	TRBJ1-3	-	few	TRBV6-5
TGTGCCAGCAGCCAACATTCCCCTGGCTACACCTCTTACAATGAGCAGTTCTTC	CASSQHSPGYTSYNEQFF	TRBJ2-1	-	-	TRBV14
TGTGCCAGCAGTGAATATACGTCCGGGGGGAGCTATGGCTACACCTTC	CASSEYTSGGSYGYTF	TRBJ1-2	-	-	TRBV25-1
TGTGCCAGCAGCCCCTCGAGCGGGAAAAGTAGGAATGAGCAGTTCTTC	CASSPSSGKSRNEQFF	TRBJ2-1	TRBD2	few	TRBV13
TGTGCCAGCAGTTTGAGGGTAGCCTCTTGGGACCAAGAGACCCAGTACTTC	CASSLRVASWDQETQYF	TRBJ2-5	-	few	TRBV12-3/TRBV12-4
TGTGCCAGCAGTGTAGCGGGAGGGTTAGACATTCAGTACTTC	CASSVAGGLDIQYF	TRBJ2-4	TRBD2	-	TRBV6-2/TRBV6-3
TGTGCCAGCGCGATGCGGGGGGCAATTCCAGATACGCAGTATTTT	CASAMRGAIPDTQYF	TRBJ2-3	TRBD2	few	TRBV27
TGTGCCAGCAGCTTGGGGGACCTTATCGGGGAGACCCAGTACTTC	CASSLGDLIGETQYF	TRBJ2-5	-	-	TRBV5-6
TGCGCCAGCAGCCCGGGGGACAGCCTGGACGAGCAGTACTTC	CASSPGDSLDEQYF	TRBJ2-7	-	-	TRBV4-3
TGTGCCAGCAGCTTAACGCTAGCGGGAGGGCGAGAGACCCAGTACTTC	CASSLTLAGGRETQYF	TRBJ2-5	TRBD2	few	TRBV11-1
TGTGCCAGCAGAGGACAGGTGGAGGCTTTCTTT	CASRGQVEAFF	TRBJ1-1	TRBD1	few	TRBV2
TGTGCCAGCAGCTCTAGGGAACTAGCCAAAAACATTCAGTACTTC	CASSSRELAKNIQYF	TRBJ2-4	-	few	TRBV7-2
TGTGCCAGCTCACCCGGGCGACAGGACATGAACACTGAAGCTTTCTTT	CASSPGRQDMNTEAFF	TRBJ1-1	-	-	TRBV18
TGCAGTGCTGGAACAGAGGGGGGGAACACTGAAGCTTTCTTT	CSAGTEGGNTEAFF	TRBJ1-1	-	once	TRBV20-1
TGTGCCAGCAGCGCTACCGGGACTAGCGGGACGACACCAGATACGCAGTATTTT	CASSATGTSGTTPDTQYF	TRBJ2-3	TRBD2	-	TRBV11-2
TGTGCCAGCAGCGTAGCTTCGGGCAAATACACTGAAGCTTTCTTT	CASSVASGKYTEAFF	TRBJ1-1	-	-	TRBV9
TGTGCCAGCAGTTCCTCTGGACTCCCAGAGCAGTACTTC	CASSSSGLPEQYF	TRBJ2-7	-	-	TRBV12-3/TRBV12-4